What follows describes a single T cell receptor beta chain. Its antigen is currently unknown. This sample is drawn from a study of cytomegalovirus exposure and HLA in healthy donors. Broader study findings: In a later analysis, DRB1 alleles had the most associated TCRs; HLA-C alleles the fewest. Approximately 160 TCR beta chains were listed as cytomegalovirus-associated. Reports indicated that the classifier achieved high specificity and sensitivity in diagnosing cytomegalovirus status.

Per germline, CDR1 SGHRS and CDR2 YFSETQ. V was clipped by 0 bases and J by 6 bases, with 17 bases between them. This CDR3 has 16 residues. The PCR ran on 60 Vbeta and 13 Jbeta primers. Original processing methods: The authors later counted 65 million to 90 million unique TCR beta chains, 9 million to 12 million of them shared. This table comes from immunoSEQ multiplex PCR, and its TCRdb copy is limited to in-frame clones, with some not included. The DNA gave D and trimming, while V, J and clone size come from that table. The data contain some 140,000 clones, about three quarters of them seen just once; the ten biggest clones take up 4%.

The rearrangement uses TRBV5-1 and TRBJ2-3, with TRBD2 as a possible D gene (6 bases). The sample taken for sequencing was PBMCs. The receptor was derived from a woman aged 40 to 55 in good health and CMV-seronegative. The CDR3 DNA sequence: TGCGCCAGCAGCTTGGTCCCGACTAGGGGTTCGGATACGCAGTATTTT. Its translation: CASSLVPTRGSDTQYF.